A single sample is the source of the 27 T cell receptor beta chains below, sequenced in a study of shared clonotypes between healthy human individuals. Sequencing was performed with immunoSEQ multiplex PCR; in TCRdb, only in-frame clones are kept and a portion is missing. The repertoire holds approximately 470,000 clones, with around 73% as singletons. The specimen was PBMCs. These TCRs come from a woman aged 40 to 49 in good health. Some clones in this sample may be carry-over from other donors' samples.

Concerning this clone: The junction departs from germline at one end; a sequencing error may be responsible. This chain uses TRBV4-2 with TRBJ2-2; 7 bases match TRBD2. This CDR3 contains 16 residues. Germline values: CDR1 LGHNA, CDR2 YNFKEQ. The CDR3 sequence: CASSLGAGANTGELFF. DNA for the CDR3: TGTGCCAGCAGCTTAGGTGCGGGAGCGAACACCGGGGAGCTGTTCTTT.

The chain combines TRBV7-8 with TRBJ2-5; TRBD2 aligns across 9 bases. Germline lookup yields CDR1 SGHVS and CDR2 FQNEAQ. The CDR3 is 15 residues long. Losses at the gene ends were 2 bases for V and 4 bases for J; bases not matched to a gene: 5. CDR3 nucleotides: TGTGCCAGCAGCTTAATAAGCGGGAGGCGAGAGACCCAGTACTTC. It is translated as CASSLISGRRETQYF.

A note on this clone: This CDR3 is also generated by other DNA sequences in the sample. The chain joins TRBV28 to TRBJ2-7; 9 bases map to TRBD2. The germline gives CDR1 MDHEN, CDR2 SYDVKM. The CDR3 covers 14 residues. V was pared by 6 bases and J by 0 bases, with 3 bases of the junction left unmatched. Here the CDR3 DNA reads TGTGCCAGCAGGAATAGCGGGAGCTCCTACGAGCAGTACTTC. Protein: CASRNSGSSYEQYF.

The V and J genes are TRBV7-3 and TRBJ1-1; D gene ambiguous. Trimming took 1 base from V and 4 from J, leaving 7 bases between them. The CDR3 is made up of 13 amino acids. Germline CDR1 is SGHTA and CDR2 is FQGTGA. CDR3 in amino acids: CASSLIEGTEAFF. DNA for the CDR3: TGTGCCAGCAGCTTAATTGAGGGCACTGAAGCTTTCTTT.

The chain's CDR3 is CASSPGGADSTEAFF. The CDR3 bases are TGTGCCAGCAGCCCGGGGGGGGCGGATAGCACTGAAGCTTTCTTT. V usage is TRBV28 and J usage is TRBJ1-1, with a weak D call TRBD1 (6 bases). The V and J ends lost 6 bases and 4 bases respectively, with 18 bases between them. Germline assignment: CDR1 MDHEN and CDR2 SYDVKM. The CDR3 has 15 amino acids.

The genes are TRBV5-1 and TRBJ2-1; D is undetermined. The V and J ends lost 0 bases and 3 bases respectively, with 7 bases between them. The CDR3 runs 14 residues. Germline CDR1 is SGHRS and CDR2 is YFSETQ. CDR3 residues: CASSLGGYYNEQFF. CDR3 DNA: TGCGCCAGCAGCTTGGGGGGTTACTACAATGAGCAGTTCTTC.

The V gene is TRBV18, the J gene TRBJ2-2; D gene unclear. The CDR3 runs to 13 residues. Trimming left V 6 bases short and J 5 bases short, with 10 bases between. Germline V CDR1 and CDR2: KGHSH, LQKENI. CDR3 protein: CASSPETTGELFF. The CDR3 nucleotides read TGTGCCAGCTCCCCCGAAACGACCGGGGAGCTGTTTTTT.

This clone was detected a few times. The V and J genes are TRBV21-1 and TRBJ2-3; the table's TRBD1 call for D was not verified on the DNA. TRBV21-1 is a pseudogene. The CDR3 runs 16 residues. The CDR3 bases are TGTGCCAGCAGCAAGTTTCAAAACTCAGCACAGAGTACGCAGTATTTT. It specifies CASSKFQNSAQSTQYF.

The chain employs TRBV7-9 and TRBJ2-2; 7 nucleotides align to TRBD2. This CDR3 comprises 16 residues. Germline V gives CDR1 SEHNR, CDR2 FQNEAQ (reference sequence). V trimming: 1 base; J trimming: 1 base; junction bases outside the gene matches: 3. The DNA of the CDR3 is TGTGCCAGCAGCTTAGGTGCTAGCGGGAACACCGGGGAGCTGTTTTTT. Translation: CASSLGASGNTGELFF.

This chain joins TRBV5-6 and TRBJ2-7; no clear D. Germline V lookup: CDR1 SGHDT, CDR2 YYEEEE. The CDR3 is made up of 14 amino acids. Trimming removed 1 base at V and 1 base at J, with 9 bases between. The DNA for the CDR3 is TGTGCCAGCAGCTTGTCCTCATCTTCCTACGAGCAGTACTTC. Translated, it gives CASSLSSSSYEQYF.

J is TRBJ1-2 and V is TRBV18; D may be TRBD1 (6 bases). Germline-derived CDR1 and CDR2 are KGHSH and LQKENI. This CDR3 is 15 amino acids long. V was cut by 6 bases and J by 0 bases, with 14 bases left in between. The CDR3 reads CASSRTGTTNYGYTF. The CDR3 DNA reads as TGTGCCAGCTCGCGCACAGGGACGACTAACTATGGCTACACCTTC.

The chain links TRBV2 to TRBJ2-1; the D call may be TRBD1 or TRBD2 (5 bases each). From germline, CDR1 is SNHLY and CDR2 FYNNEI. V lost 11 bases and J 1 base, leaving 12 bases between the germline ends. This CDR3 spans 13 amino acids. CDR3 protein: CAHRGPSYNEQFF. The CDR3 coding sequence is TGTGCCCACCGGGGCCCATCCTACAATGAGCAGTTCTTC.

The rearrangement joins TRBV7-9 to TRBJ2-6; D is unclear. Trimming removed 11 bases from V and 4 bases from J, with 15 bases in between. Per the germline V gene, CDR1 is SEHNR and CDR2 is FQNEAQ (reference sequence). This CDR3 contains 14 residues. The CDR3 sequence is CASPPYPGANVLTF. The CDR3 DNA reads as TGTGCCTCTCCCCCTTATCCCGGGGCCAACGTCCTGACTTTC.

The J gene is TRBJ2-6, the V gene TRBV7-9, with 9 bases fitting TRBD1. This CDR3 region has 18 residues. With 5 bases clipped from V and 2 bases from J, the junction kept 10 bases outside the gene matches. Germline CDR1 SEHNR, CDR2 FQNEAQ (reference sequence). The CDR3 region is CASSPEPGQGTGANVLTF. CDR3 nucleotide sequence: TGTGCCAGCAGCCCGGAGCCGGGACAGGGAACTGGGGCCAACGTCCTGACTTTC.

This chain links TRBV7-8 with TRBJ1-1, with a weak D call TRBD1 (6 bases). Germline CDR1 SGHVS, CDR2 FQNEAQ. V was cut by 4 bases and J by 4 bases, with 19 bases left in between. The CDR3 length is 16 residues. CDR3 sequence (DNA): TGTGCCAGCAGCTGGTTGAGGGGGGCTGTTCGCACTGAAGCTTTCTTT. Its protein product is CASSWLRGAVRTEAFF. Drawing the rest from reference TRBV7-8 and TRBJ1-1, the complete variable domain is GAGVSQSPRYKVAKRGQDVALRCDPISGHVSLFWYQQALGQGPEFLTYFQNEAQLDKSGLPSDRFFAERPEGSVSTLKIQRTQQEDSAVYLCASSWLRGAVRTEAFFGQGTRLTVV.

This clone has a count of ten or more. The rearrangement joins TRBV5-1 to TRBJ2-3; 7 bases are a match to TRBD1. The CDR3 spans 15 residues. The V and J ends lost 4 bases and 0 bases, in that order; junction bases with no gene match: 5. The V gene's germline CDR1 is SGHRS and CDR2 YFSETQ. DNA of the CDR3: TGCGCCAGCAGCGCGCCAGGGGGAAGCACAGATACGCAGTATTTT. Translating gives CASSAPGGSTDTQYF.

CDR3 loop: CASSKETTQFITEAFF. CDR3 nucleotides: TGTGCCAGCAGTAAAGAGACCACCCAATTTATCACTGAAGCTTTCTTT. The V call is TRBV27, the J call TRBJ1-1; D is undetermined. This CDR3 has 16 residues. CDR1 and CDR2 from the germline V gene are MNHEY and SMNVEV (reference sequence). The V end lost 5 bases, the J end lost 4 bases, and 20 bases lay between the germline ends.

V gene TRBV5-4 combines with J gene TRBJ1-2; D is unresolved. The CDR3 totals 15 residues. Germline V gene lookup returns CDR1 SGHNT and CDR2 YYREEE (reference sequence). Trimming shortened V by 1 base and J by 0 bases, and 10 bases separated the two germline ends. The DNA for the CDR3 is TGTGCCAGCAGCTTGTGGCGACCTTCTAACTATGGCTACACCTTC. As protein: CASSLWRPSNYGYTF.

About this clone itself: At the DNA level, this CDR3 is encoded by other sequences in the same sample as well. V and J are TRBV6-6 and TRBJ2-3; D is undetermined. V was cut by 0 bases and J by 2 bases, with 6 bases left in between. CDR1 and CDR2 from the germline V gene are MNHNY and SVGAGI (reference sequence). This CDR3 has 14 residues. CDR3 sequence reads: CASSYSVSTDTQYF. The DNA for the CDR3 is TGTGCCAGCAGTTACTCGGTATCCACAGATACGCAGTATTTT.

V is TRBV29-1 and J is TRBJ1-4, with TRBD1 matching 7 bases. Germline trimming cut 7 bases from V and 8 bases from J; bases unmatched to any gene: 7. Germline assignment: CDR1 SQVTM and CDR2 ANQGSEA. The CDR3 is 12 residues long. CDR3 nucleotides: TGCAGCGCCCGGGACAGATCGGAAAAACTGTTTTTT. This codes for CSARDRSEKLFF.

For this clone: Other DNA sequences in this specimen translate into the identical CDR3. This rearrangement joins TRBV28 to TRBJ2-7; weak D call: TRBD1 (6 bases). From germline, CDR1 is MDHEN and CDR2 SYDVKM. This CDR3 contains 12 residues. V shed 3 bases and J shed 3 bases, with 6 bases lying between them. This chain's CDR3 is CASSLTGYEQYF. The CDR3 DNA is TGTGCCAGCAGTTTGACAGGCTACGAGCAGTACTTC.

The chain combines TRBV27 with TRBJ2-7; 10 positions agree with TRBD2. This CDR3 contains 18 residues. Germline lookup yields CDR1 MNHEY and CDR2 SMNVEV (reference sequence). Trimming at V came to 3 bases and at J to 0 bases, leaving 11 bases not matched to a gene. The CDR3 nucleotides are TGTGCCAGCAGTTTTAGCGGGAGGCTCTTACGCCGCTCCTACGAGCAGTACTTC. Protein: CASSFSGRLLRRSYEQYF.

The J gene is TRBJ1-5, the V gene TRBV7-9; D unclear. Between the trimmed V and J ends, which lost 5 bases and 0 bases, there was a span of 14 bases. Germline V gene lookup returns CDR1 SEHNR and CDR2 FQNEAQ (reference sequence). The CDR3 has 16 amino acids. CDR3 bases: TGTGCCAGCAGCCCGGGCGGATACTATAGCAATCAGCCCCAGCATTTT. This sequence encodes CASSPGGYYSNQPQHF. Together with reference TRBV7-9 and TRBJ1-5, the CDR3 gives the full variable domain: DTGVSQNPRHKITKRGQNVTFRCDPISEHNRLYWYRQTLGQGPEFLTYFQNEAQLEKSRLLSDRFSAERPKGSFSTLEIQRTEQGDSAMYLCASSPGGYYSNQPQHFGDGTRLSIL.

In regard to this clone: Other DNA sequences in this specimen translate into the identical CDR3. The chain employs TRBV27 and TRBJ2-1, with D unclear. CDR3 length equals 12 residues. The germline V gene has CDR1 MNHEY and CDR2 SMNVEV (reference sequence). V was cut by 5 bases and J by 4 bases, with 6 bases left in between. The CDR3 nucleotides are TGTGCCAGCAGTGGGTCTTACAATGAGCAGTTCTTC. It translates to CASSGSYNEQFF.

Details on this clone: A read error may account for a junction end that differs from germline. This sample includes further DNA sequences coding for the same CDR3. The genes are TRBV7-9 and TRBJ2-3, with D perhaps matching TRBD1 or TRBD2 (5 bases each). The CDR3 is 16 amino acids. Germline CDR1 is SEHNR and CDR2 is FQNEAQ (reference sequence). Here the CDR3 DNA reads TGTGCCAGCAGCTCGATCGGGACCCCACGCCCAGATACGCAATATTTT. This codes for CASSSIGTPRPDTQYF.

The CDR3 here is CASSTQGGSTDTQYF. CDR3 bases: TGCGCCAGCAGCACACAGGGGGGGAGCACAGATACGCAGTATTTT. The chain has TRBV5-1 and TRBJ2-3, with D maybe TRBD1 (8 bases). This CDR3 contains 15 residues. Germline loops: CDR1 SGHRS, CDR2 YFSETQ. V dropped 4 bases and J dropped 0 bases, with 12 bases sitting between them.

This chain links TRBV5-8 with TRBJ1-1; tentatively, D is TRBD1 (6 bases). Germline values: CDR1 SGHTS, CDR2 YDEGEE. The CDR3 has 14 amino acids. Trimming shortened V by 4 bases and J by 11 bases, and 21 bases separated the two germline ends. CDR3 sequence: CASSDRQARVLAFF. The DNA of the CDR3 is TGTGCCAGCAGCGATCGACAGGCCCGGGTTTTGGCTTTCTTT.